This T cell receptor beta chain originates from a study of identical twins. With 0 bases removed from V and 10 bases from J, the gap between germline ends came to 13 bases. Germline V gene lookup returns CDR1 MGHRA and CDR2 YSYEKL. The CDR3 runs 15 residues. One entry per CDR3 protein results from TCRdb running MiXCR on the 5' RACE reads. The sample records approximately 470,000 distinct CDR3 sequences, 12% to 15% being singletons. A further study also used this sample, focusing on yellow fever vaccine responses in identical twins.

The chain employs TRBV4-1 and TRBJ1-6; TRBD1 might be the D (5 bases). The clonotype comes from a woman aged 18-29 years in good health. Sequencing input: CD4+ T cells sorted from blood. The CDR3 DNA sequence: TGCGCCAGCAGCCAAGATGACGGGGCTAGGTCACCCCTCCACTTT. Residues: CASSQDDGARSPLHF.